The clone carrying this T cell receptor beta chain was counted between two and nine times. Its target is unknown. The data were obtained in a study of beta chain features in type 1 diabetes. On the study more broadly: Comparable age, gender and cell yields were observed in patients relative to healthy donors. The study's findings and limits: Healthy donors had naive, central memory and Treg TCRB repertoires that appeared less similar than those seen among patients. For Type 1 diabetes patients, all four CD4+ subsets carried TCRB CDR3s that were moderately but significantly shorter.

CD4+ naive, central memory, regulatory and stem cell-like memory subsets were isolated by sorting on CD45RO/CCR7/CD25/CD127/CD95/CD27. This CDR3 spans 14 amino acids. After removal of 6 bases from V and 7 bases from J, the junction contained 9 bases not matched to a gene. Germline V gene data show CDR1 as MNHEY and CDR2 as SVGAGI. The entirety of the isolated RNA underwent reverse transcription, so expressed TCRB transcripts were sequenced. Only in-frame clones appear in the TCRdb table, and some are missing; sequencing was by immunoSEQ multiplex PCR. The sample records 640,000 or so clones, roughly 13% being singletons.

The sequencing sample was made of naive CD4+ T cells from blood. This chain connects TRBV6-5 to TRBJ1-5, with 7 bases matching TRBD1. This TCR was recovered from a man between 18 and 29 years old with type 1 diabetes. In DNA form, the CDR3 reads TGTGCCAGCAGGGCGACAGGGCAGGGCCAGCCCCAGCATTTT. Translating gives CASRATGQGQPQHF.